Only a few counts were recorded for the clone carrying this T cell receptor beta chain. These data are taken from a study of T-cell memory formation after mild COVID-19. Germline V gene lookup returns CDR1 DFQATT and CDR2 SNEGSKA (reference sequence). This CDR3 spans 16 amino acids. The V gene end was trimmed by 5 bases and the J gene end by 2 bases; junction bases not matched to a gene: 8. TCRdb called the 5' RACE reads again in MiXCR, with one record for every CDR3 protein. Seen here are around 450,000 distinct CDR3 sequences, around 18% observed once, and the top ten hold approximately 8.4%. This chain joins TRBV20-1 and TRBJ2-7, with 14 bases that match TRBD2. The TCR was taken from an adult woman who had mild COVID-19 (a few samples of this study predate the infection). Cell type and time point are not known. The specimen was PBMCs or a T cell subset sorted from them (not recorded which). CDR3 sequence reads: CSASPGLAGATYEQYF. Here the CDR3 DNA reads TGCAGTGCTTCTCCGGGACTAGCGGGGGCGACCTACGAGCAGTACTTC.